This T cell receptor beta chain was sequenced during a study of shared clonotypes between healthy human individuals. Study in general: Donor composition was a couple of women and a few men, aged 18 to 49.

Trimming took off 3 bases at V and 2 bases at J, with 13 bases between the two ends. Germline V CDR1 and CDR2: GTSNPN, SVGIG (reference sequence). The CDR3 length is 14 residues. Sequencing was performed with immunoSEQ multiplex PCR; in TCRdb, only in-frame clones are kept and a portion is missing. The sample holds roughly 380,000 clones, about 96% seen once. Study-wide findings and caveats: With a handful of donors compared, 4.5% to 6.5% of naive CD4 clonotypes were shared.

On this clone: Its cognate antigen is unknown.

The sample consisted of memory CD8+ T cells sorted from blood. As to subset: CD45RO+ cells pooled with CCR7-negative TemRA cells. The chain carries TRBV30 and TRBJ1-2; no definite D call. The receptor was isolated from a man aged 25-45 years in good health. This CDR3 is CAWSVAGPNYGYTF. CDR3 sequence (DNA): TGTGCCTGGAGCGTCGCAGGACCAAACTATGGCTACACCTTC.